These 25 T cell receptor beta chains were sequenced from one sample in a study of CD4 T cells in relation to SARS-CoV-2 and coronaviruses. CD4+ T cells from unexposed donors were obtained before the COVID-19 pandemic (2011-2018). The cells were cultured for around ten days before CD4+ T cells were isolated. Sequencing was performed with immunoSEQ multiplex PCR; in TCRdb, only in-frame clones are kept and a portion is missing. This table holds approximately 19,000 clones, more than 60% found once. Antigen specificity for these receptors is unknown. The sample was CD4+ T cells from PBMCs, cultured in vitro. All receptors derive from a human donor in good health.

This rearrangement joins TRBV2 to TRBJ2-7; D is possibly TRBD2 (6 bases). This CDR3 contains 13 residues. V was shortened by 10 bases and J by 0 bases, with 13 bases between the two germline ends. CDR1 SNHLY and CDR2 FYNNEI come from the germline V gene. The CDR3 loop is CATSPGSSYEQYF. The CDR3, as DNA: TGTGCCACCAGCCCCGGGAGCTCCTACGAGCAGTACTTC.

The chain couples TRBV2 to TRBJ1-1, with TRBD1 identical over 9 bases. V lost 6 bases and J lost 0; bases outside the gene matches: 8. Germline V lookup: CDR1 SNHLY, CDR2 FYNNEI. The CDR3 has 16 residues. The CDR3 region is CASRSDRGSMNTEAFF. As DNA, the CDR3 is TGTGCCAGCAGGAGCGACAGGGGGTCAATGAACACTGAAGCTTTCTTT.

This rearrangement joins TRBV21-1 to TRBJ1-3. TRBV21-1 is reported as a pseudogene. The CDR3 is 17 residues long. CDR3 coding DNA: TGTGCCAGCAGCATACAACGCTTAGGGGGGCCAGGAAACACCATATATTTT. Its protein is CASSIQRLGGPGNTIYF.

The chain links TRBV12-3 or TRBV12-4 to TRBJ2-3; unclear D gene. There are 12 residues in the CDR3. Between the trimmed V and J ends, which lost 2 bases and 8 bases, there was a span of 8 bases. This CDR3 is CASSLWLGTQYF. CDR3 coding DNA: TGTGCCAGCAGTTTATGGTTAGGTACGCAGTATTTT.

The V and J genes are TRBV11-2 and TRBJ1-5; 9 nucleotides match TRBD1. J gave up 4 bases and V 4 bases, and 2 bases lay outside the gene matches. From germline, CDR1 is SGHAT and CDR2 FQNNGV. CDR3 length equals 14 residues. For the CDR3, the DNA is TGTGCCAGCAGCTCGGGACAGGGAAATCAGCCCCAGCATTTT. Translation: CASSSGQGNQPQHF.

The chain joins TRBV6-5 to TRBJ2-7; TRBD2 matches at 11 bases. The CDR3 consists of 14 residues. Trimming cost V 6 bases and J 3 bases; bases outside gene matches: 4. The V gene's germline CDR1 is MNHEY and CDR2 SVGAGI. The CDR3 DNA reads TGTGCCAGCAGGGGGACTAGCGGAAACTACGAGCAGTACTTC. Its translation is CASRGTSGNYEQYF.

This rearrangement joins TRBV3-1 (or the pseudogene TRBV3-2) to TRBJ2-2; 10 nucleotides line up with TRBD1. V shed 3 bases, J shed 5 bases, and the junction held 6 bases outside the gene matches. Per germline, CDR1 LGHDT and CDR2 YNNKEL (reference sequence). The CDR3 is 16 amino acids. The CDR3 DNA reads TGTGCCAGCAGCCAGGACAGGGGGGTTGGGACCGGGGAGCTGTTTTTT. Encoded protein: CASSQDRGVGTGELFF.

This clone was recorded a few times. The chain is built from TRBV7-9 and TRBJ1-1; tentative D call: TRBD1 (6 bases). The CDR3 totals 14 residues. Germline CDR1 and CDR2: SEHNR and FQNEAQ (reference sequence). Between the trimmed V and J ends, which lost 1 base and 5 bases, there was a span of 11 bases. The CDR3 DNA reads as TGTGCCAGCAGCTTAGGACAGGAGCGAACTGAAGCTTTCTTT. This sequence encodes CASSLGQERTEAFF.

The rearrangement links TRBV19 to TRBJ1-4, with D possibly TRBD1 on 6 matching bases. The germline V gene has CDR1 LNHDA and CDR2 SQIVND (reference sequence). The CDR3 is 15 amino acids. The V gene lost 4 bases and the J gene lost 6 bases, with 15 bases spanning the gap. CDR3 sequence: CASSTRTAGDEKLFF. In DNA form, the CDR3 reads TGTGCCAGTAGTACTCGGACAGCGGGGGATGAAAAACTGTTTTTT.

The V and J genes are TRBV6-6 and TRBJ2-4, with a weak D call TRBD2 (5 bases). Germline values: CDR1 MNHNY, CDR2 SVGAGI (reference sequence). The CDR3 is 16 amino acids. With 5 bases removed from V and 1 base from J, the gap between germline ends came to 15 bases. The CDR3 spells CASSPSGRGAKNIQYF. The CDR3 nucleotides are TGTGCCAGCAGTCCTTCTGGGCGCGGGGCCAAAAACATTCAGTACTTC.

The V gene is TRBV21-1, the J gene TRBJ1-5. TRBV21-1 is an annotated pseudogene. This CDR3 has 16 amino acids. The DNA for the CDR3 is TGTGCCAGCAGCGGTAAGAAGACGGGTCCGGGTCAGCCCCAGCATTTT. It yields the protein CASSGKKTGPGQPQHF.

The chain couples TRBV7-6 to TRBJ2-1, with D possibly being TRBD1 (6 bases). CDR3 length: 14 amino acids. CDR1 and CDR2 (germline): SGHVS, FNYEAQ. Trimming took off 3 bases at V and 8 bases at J, with 14 bases between the two ends. CDR3 residues: CASSFYPQGDEQFF. The CDR3 DNA follows: TGTGCCAGCAGCTTCTACCCACAGGGTGATGAGCAGTTCTTC.

The V call is TRBV2, the J call TRBJ2-7; a possible D gene is TRBD1 (6 bases). The CDR3 sequence is 14 residues long. The V gene lost 6 bases and the J gene lost 4 bases, with 16 bases spanning the gap. CDR1 SNHLY and CDR2 FYNNEI come from the germline V gene. The CDR3 loop is CASRTGTPEYEQYF. DNA for the CDR3: TGTGCCAGCAGAACCGGGACACCGGAGTACGAGCAGTACTTC.

The chain has TRBV24-1 and TRBJ1-1, with D perhaps matching TRBD1 (5 bases). The V gene lost 3 bases and the J gene lost 4 bases, with 14 bases spanning the gap. The CDR3 length is 15 residues. From germline, CDR1 is KGHDR and CDR2 SFDVKD. CDR3 sequence: CATSDPSRGVTEAFF. CDR3 coding DNA: TGTGCCACCAGTGATCCATCAAGAGGGGTCACTGAAGCTTTCTTT.

V is TRBV11-3 and J is TRBJ2-1; 8 bases match TRBD2. In germline, CDR1 is SGHNT, CDR2 YENEEA. The CDR3 extends over 17 amino acids. The V segment lost 3 bases and the J segment 7 bases; nucleotides outside the gene matches: 14. CDR3 sequence reads: CASSFSRAGEWRNEQFF. In nucleotides, the CDR3 is TGTGCCAGCAGCTTCTCACGAGCGGGAGAGTGGAGGAATGAGCAGTTCTTC.

The chain joins TRBV7-9 to TRBJ1-2, with TRBD1 as a possible D gene (6 bases). CDR1 is SEHNR and CDR2 is FQNEAQ in the germline V gene (reference sequence). With 2 bases removed from V and 7 bases from J, the gap between germline ends came to 8 bases. This CDR3 has 12 residues. CDR3 bases: TGTGCCAGCAGCTTACCACAGGGTGGCTACACCTTC. The encoded protein is CASSLPQGGYTF. Variable domain in full (rest from reference TRBV7-9 and TRBJ1-2): DTGVSQNPRHKITKRGQNVTFRCDPISEHNRLYWYRQTLGQGPEFLTYFQNEAQLEKSRLLSDRFSAERPKGSFSTLEIQRTEQGDSAMYLCASSLPQGGYTFGSGTRLTVV.

The CDR3: CASSQGPLVNIQYF. The CDR3 region has the DNA TGTGCCAGCAGCCAGGGCCCCCTGGTAAACATTCAGTACTTC. The chain uses TRBV3-1 (or the pseudogene TRBV3-2) and TRBJ2-4; D unresolved. Trimming left V 3 bases short and J 6 bases short, with 12 bases between. The CDR3 length is 14 residues. From germline, CDR1 is LGHDT and CDR2 YNNKEL (reference sequence).

The CDR3 bases are TGTGCCAGACCGGGGGGGGGTGGTTCCTACGAGCAGTACTTC. It yields the protein CARPGGGGSYEQYF. V usage is TRBV21-1 and J usage is TRBJ2-7; TRBD2, the table's D call, was not compared with the DNA. TRBV21-1 is described as a pseudogene. CDR3 length: 14 residues.

The genes are TRBV19 and TRBJ2-1; tentative D call: TRBD1 (5 bases). V lost 4 bases and J lost 3, with 16 bases in between. Germline V gives CDR1 LNHDA, CDR2 SQIVND (reference sequence). The CDR3 sequence is 16 residues long. CDR3 loop: CASSNYRQSFYNEQFF. DNA for the CDR3: TGTGCCAGTAGTAACTATCGACAGTCATTCTACAATGAGCAGTTCTTC.

CDR3 residues: CASSSGTSGRSSYNEQFF. CDR3 nucleotide sequence: TGTGCCAGCAGTTCCGGGACTAGCGGGAGGAGCTCCTACAATGAGCAGTTCTTC. This chain uses TRBV6-2 or TRBV6-3 with TRBJ2-1; TRBD2 aligns across 15 bases. Germline CDR1 and CDR2: MNHEY and SVGEGT. The CDR3 is 18 residues long. Trimming removed 4 bases from V and 0 bases from J; junction bases left unmatched: 4.

This rearrangement joins TRBV24-1 to TRBJ2-1; 9 bases line up with TRBD1. The CDR3 totals 15 residues. In germline, CDR1 is KGHDR, CDR2 SFDVKD. V shed 9 bases, J shed 3 bases, and the junction held 8 bases outside the gene matches. DNA for the CDR3: TGTGCCACCCCCGTGGGGACAGGGAACTACAATGAGCAGTTCTTC. Encoded protein: CATPVGTGNYNEQFF.

This chain connects TRBV6-5 to TRBJ1-4, with 10 nucleotides matching TRBD1. V was clipped by 7 bases and J by 8 bases; unmatched bases: 7. The germline gives CDR1 MNHEY, CDR2 SVGAGI. This CDR3 is 14 amino acids long. CDR3 nucleotide sequence: TGTGCCAGCACCTCGGGACAGGGGAACGAAAAACTGTTTTTT. This translates into CASTSGQGNEKLFF.

The gene calls are TRBV7-9 and TRBJ2-5, with D maybe TRBD2 (5 bases). The germline V gene has CDR1 SEHNR and CDR2 FQNEAQ (reference sequence). CDR3 length: 15 residues. Trimming pared 5 bases from V and 5 bases from J, leaving 18 bases between. CDR3 bases: TGTGCCAGCAGCCAGACGTCTTTCGAGGGTGAGACCCAGTACTTC. This translates into CASSQTSFEGETQYF.

The CDR3 is CAWSEASGVYNEQFF. The CDR3, as DNA: TGTGCCTGGAGTGAGGCTAGCGGAGTATACAATGAGCAGTTCTTC. The V gene is TRBV30, the J gene TRBJ2-1; 7 bases map to TRBD2. The CDR3 runs to 15 residues. V shed 1 base and J 4 bases; nucleotides not matched to a gene: 7. Germline CDR1 is GTSNPN and CDR2 is SVGIG (reference sequence). Combining the CDR3 with reference TRBV30 and TRBJ2-1 gives the whole variable domain SQTIHQWPATLVQPVGSPLSLECTVEGTSNPNLYWYRQAAGRGLQLLFYSVGIGQISSEVPQNLSASRPQDRQFILSSKKLLLSDSGFYLCAWSEASGVYNEQFFGPGTRLTVL.

The V call is TRBV19, the J call TRBJ2-3; 9 bases map to TRBD2. Losses at the gene ends were 5 bases for V and 3 bases for J; bases not matched to a gene: 6. CDR3 length: 15 residues. CDR1 is LNHDA, CDR2 SQIVND, per germline (reference sequence). DNA for the CDR3: TGTGCCAGTAGTGATAGCGGGAGTCTAACAGATACGCAGTATTTT. Translated, it gives CASSDSGSLTDTQYF.